This TCR beta chain came from a study of cytomegalovirus exposure and HLA in healthy donors (dated by TCRdb to about 2017). Study-wide context: An earlier analysis of several hundred of the donors reported approximately 290 Gb of sequence data and around 120 million unique TCR beta sequences from about 200 million T cells. Roughly 300 gigabases of sequencing data and approximately 92 million unique TCR sequences made up an early release that covered around 640 HLA-typed donors. The genetic ancestry cluster associated with self-reported Caucasian donors included around four fifths of the roughly 400 genotyped donors. The aim of the study was to test whether cataloging public T cell receptors could identify signatures of past pathogen exposure. The study used immunosequencing to profile the T cell repertoires of around 600 subjects and linked those repertoires to cytomegalovirus serostatus. A separate validation cohort of over a hundred different subjects was used in addition to the approximately 670-subject first cohort. High-throughput TCR immunosequencing, statistical association of individual TCRs with disease status, and machine learning were combined to predict cytomegalovirus infection status. In a later analysis, previously published TCR beta repertoires from roughly 710 donors were re-analyzed and high-resolution HLA genotyping was added so that TCR occurrence patterns could be studied. In the later analysis, no new phenotypic data were used to find candidate immune exposures; instead, reliance was placed on TCR beta sequences and their occurrence across donors. To decide whether each TCR beta V gene segment behaved as functional or pseudogenic, an earlier analysis of several hundred of the donors relied on high-throughput TCR beta sequencing. Donor age, sex, ethnicity and CMV serostatus were compiled together with the repertoire data. In a later genetic analysis, genome-wide SNP genotypes for about 55% of the roughly 700 donors were used, and that subset was treated as a discovery cohort. Every repertoire in the discovery cohort had been generated on one and the same sequencing platform. HLA typing included class I and class II loci at four-digit resolution. Typing coverage differed by locus: A, B, C, DRB1 and DQB1 were typed in roughly 620-630 donors, DQA1 in approximately 520, DPA1 in 600 to 610, and DPB1 in around 440. Roughly five DR-DQ haplotypes were treated as single units for association and clustering because of strong linkage in the cohort. Across roughly 420 genotyped donors of the cohort, an average of approximately 240,000 unique TCR beta nucleotide sequences per donor were sequenced, and approximately 17% of those sequences were non-productive. Broad study findings and their caveats: In a later analysis, several top co-occurrence clusters were reported to appear linked to parvovirus B19, influenza, CMV and Epstein-Barr virus. Three of the identified cytomegalovirus-associated TCR beta chains were confirmed in vitro to be specific for cytomegalovirus antigens. In a later genetic analysis, fewer N-insertions in productive TCRs were reported among donors in an Asian-associated ancestry cluster than the roughly 640-donor mean. Presence/absence analyses assumed roughly uniform sequencing depth across donors, an assumption that may not hold. A later analysis associated 16,951 TCR beta sequences with specific HLA alleles at a false discovery rate of 0.05. The study gave a list of some 150 TCR beta chains associated with cytomegalovirus. Correlated functional status among segregating V segments might reflect linkage disequilibrium, but an unknown experimental factor could not be ruled out. According to a later analysis, TCR association rates differed among HLA loci, with DRB1 alleles showing the most associated TCRs and HLA-C alleles showing the fewest. This cohort had only TCR beta chains sequenced, and the lack of alpha or paired-chain data limited which features could be detected. Immune exposure information for the cohort was limited to CMV serostatus. In both the original and validation cohorts, the classifier was reported to diagnose cytomegalovirus status with high specificity and sensitivity. A further reported finding was that TCR beta sequences accurately predicted the HLA-A and HLA-B alleles for most subjects in the first cohort. Because HLA typing was missing for some donors at each locus, association tests included only the typed subset. In an earlier analysis of roughly 560 of the donors, most TCR beta V segments were observed in productive rearrangements about 87% or about 30% of the time, broadly matching IMGT annotations. Strong co-occurrence of HLA alleles, especially DR and DQ, made assigning TCR associations to individual alleles difficult. A later analysis found that HLA-associated TCR beta chains were more clonally expanded and had lower generation probabilities than equally common non-associated chains. While some public TCRs were present in many individuals, most TCR sequences turned up only very rarely across donors. According to a later analysis, most CMV-associated TCR beta chains appeared to be HLA-restricted, and the HLA associations seemed to be driven largely by CMV exposure. Approximately 16 rarely observed V segments, including chromosome 9 orphons, were excluded from the earlier analysis of some 590 of the donors because counts were too low. Because the 87-base-pair reads could not distinguish some IMGT-functional V segments, including TRBV6-2 and TRBV6-3, those segments were excluded. The authors suggested that the approach could potentially be generalized to other disease states and immunological phenotypes. The sequencing pipeline was judged likely to have produced a cluster of highly shared sequence variants as a technical artifact. V-gene and J-gene trimming of TCR beta chains was associated with a missense DCLRE1C variant in a later genetic analysis, and the association was replicated in an independent cohort.

This clone has a handful of counts. Its specific antigen is unknown. Base qualities are not at hand, and no much larger clone is one base apart. Libraries came from the immunoSEQ multiplex PCR assay. A mixture of 60 forward primers for TCR Vbeta segments and 13 reverse primers for TCR Jbeta segments was used in the multiplex PCR. The CDR3 region of rearranged TCR beta genes was amplified from genomic DNA by a multiplex PCR assay. Amplified TCR beta libraries were sequenced as 87-base-pair reads on the Illumina HiSeq System. Concerning the study's data processing: A later analysis tallied approximately 87 million unique TCR beta chains across the 666 repertoires, and around 9.9 million of those chains were shared by two or more donors. To remove PCR and sequencing errors, raw reads were error-corrected and collapsed into unique sequences using a nearest-neighbor algorithm that merged closely related sequences. V, D and J gene segments were assigned by aligning CDR3 sequences to IMGT reference sequences. For a sequence to be retained, a match of at least six nucleotides to both a V gene segment and a J gene segment was required. Rearrangements were classified as productive when the CDR3 lacked stop codons and remained in frame with V and J, and all other rearrangements were classified as non-productive. Following IMGT convention, CDR3 was defined as the stretch from the second conserved V-encoded cysteine to the conserved J-encoded phenylalanine. The earlier analysis of 587 of the donors excluded any sequence lacking an unambiguous match to a single V gene segment. An earlier analysis of several hundred of the donors classified V segments as functional when productive rearrangements were above 56.7% and as segregating when the standard deviation between donors was above 5%. A statistical classification framework was developed to diagnose cytomegalovirus status using the catalog of TCR beta chain sequences. A later analysis assigned V and J genes by comparing TCR nucleotide sequences with IMGT/GENE-DB human TR gene sequences. In a later analysis, CDR3 sequences and most-parsimonious VDJ recombination scenarios were assigned using the TCRdist pipeline. In a later analysis, each TCR beta chain was defined by its CDR3 amino acid sequence together with its V-gene family, and reads lacking a unique V-gene family were excluded. As a way to deal with suspected cross-contamination and a sequencing artifact, a later analysis dropped over 550 nucleotide sequences that were highly shared and had low generation probability. In a later analysis, a clonal expansion index for each public chain was calculated from normalized within-repertoire ranks of inferred template counts. In a later analysis, generation probabilities were computed with a VDJ recombination model fitted to out-of-frame rearrangements, and the resulting probabilities were checked against IGoR. In a later analysis, hypergeometric tests were used to score TCR-TCR, TCR-HLA and TCR-CMV co-occurrence, with a repertoire-size bias correction applied to TCR pairs. In a later analysis, false discovery rates were estimated by permuting HLA or CMV assignments 20 times. In a later analysis, co-occurring TCRs were grouped using DBSCAN, with TCRdist sequence similarity added in when clustering inside HLA-allele-positive subsets. For co-occurrence clustering, repertoires with fewer than 30,000 or more than 120,000 public chains were excluded, along with about five repertoires with anomalous nucleotide sharing. TCRdb mirrors the immuneACCESS table, restricted to in-frame sequences. Some clones are absent from its copies; in checked studies, under half trace to an unresolved V gene, and the reason for the others is unknown. For V, J and clone size, that table is used; D and trimming come from the DNA. The sample table contains some 200,000 clones; only one count was recorded for around 64% of them. The biggest ten clones account for around 3% of the sample.

At the junction V is shortened by 3 bases and J by 3 bases, with 15 bases in between. The CDR3 spans 15 residues, from the cysteine through the phenylalanine. Left in the record is the CDR3 DNA by itself, 45 bases read in frame from the first base. The cohort consisted of 670 or so healthy bone marrow donors. All cohort members were sampled while nominally healthy, although unrecorded immune exposures were likely present. The donor tested CMV seropositive and was one of the 289 seropositive cohort members. A peripheral blood sample was provided by each donor, and peripheral blood mononuclear cells were used for TCR beta sequencing. Genomic DNA was extracted from the blood cell samples with the Qiagen DNeasy Blood Extraction Kit.

The TCR was taken from a man aged 40-49 years in good health and CMV-seropositive. The sequence is built from TRBV23-1 and TRBJ2-7; the D gene is possibly TRBD2, with 5 bases matching. TRBV23-1 is flagged as an ORF with uncertain function. The sample was PBMCs. The CDR3 protein: CASSQYPGSSYEQYF. The DNA is TGCGCCAGCAGTCAGTATCCGGGATCGAGCTACGAGCAGTACTTC.